This T cell receptor beta chain was sequenced during a study of cytotoxic CD8 clonotypes in ibrutinib-treated CLL. Looking at the study overall: Sequenced samples delivered averages of around 260,000 productive templates and tens of thousands of productive rearrangements. Study-wide results and caveats: Increased clonality at ibrutinib response gave way to a return toward baseline at progression.

Per the germline V gene, CDR1 is KGHSH and CDR2 is LQKENI. The CDR3 loop spans 17 amino acids. With 2 bases removed from V and 0 bases from J, the gap between germline ends came to 14 bases. The assay was immunoSEQ multiplex PCR, and TCRdb's table has in-frame clones only and misses some. Of over 75,000 clones in the sample, almost 80% were seen once. For this clone: The antigen is not known.

This receptor was taken from a human donor with chronic lymphocytic leukemia. This specimen was PBMCs, taken after 12 months of ibrutinib treatment. The chain combines TRBV18 with TRBJ1-3; D gene uncertain. The CDR3 bases are TGTGCCAGCTCACCAGTTTTAGCACTGAGCTCTGGAAACACCATATATTTT. As protein: CASSPVLALSSGNTIYF.